This passage covers 21 T cell receptor beta chains from one sample sequenced in a study of blood T cell repertoires in COVID-19. Sequencing was performed with immunoSEQ multiplex PCR; in TCRdb, only in-frame clones are kept and a portion is missing. The sample contains around 60,000 clones, 86% of which appear only once. Sequenced: peripheral blood. Every receptor here comes from a human donor in a cohort sampled during active COVID-19.

The chain couples TRBV11-2 to TRBJ1-1, with TRBD1 matching over 8 bases. This CDR3 has 16 amino acids. The trim removed 5 bases at V and 3 bases at J, leaving 11 bases unmatched. Germline CDR1 SGHAT, CDR2 FQNNGV. CDR3 bases: TGTGCCAGCAGCACCCGACTCACAGGGGGTCACACTGAAGCTTTCTTT. Its translation: CASSTRLTGGHTEAFF.

J is TRBJ1-4 and V is TRBV5-1; D uncertain. Germline lookup yields CDR1 SGHRS and CDR2 YFSETQ. CDR3 size: 14 residues. Trimming took off 1 base at V and 4 bases at J, with 8 bases between the two ends. CDR3 loop: CASSLWSLNEKLFF. The CDR3 coding sequence is TGCGCCAGCAGCTTGTGGAGCCTTAATGAAAAACTGTTTTTT.

The rearrangement links TRBV14 to TRBJ2-1; maybe TRBD2 (5 bases). The CDR3 totals 14 residues. The germline V gene encodes CDR1 SGHDN and CDR2 FVKESK. V was shortened by 3 bases and J by 9 bases, with 15 bases between the two germline ends. CDR3 sequence: CASSQWQEALEQFF. In nucleotides, the CDR3 is TGTGCCAGCAGCCAGTGGCAGGAGGCCCTTGAGCAGTTCTTC.

CDR3 loop: CASSQGGLTTDTQYF. The CDR3 DNA reads as TGTGCCAGCAGCCAAGGTGGACTTACCACAGATACGCAGTATTTT. The chain carries TRBV3-1 (or the pseudogene TRBV3-2) and TRBJ2-3; tentative D call: TRBD2 (5 bases). Germline V lookup: CDR1 LGHDT, CDR2 YNNKEL (reference sequence). V shed 1 base and J shed 2 bases, with 10 bases lying between them. The CDR3 covers 15 residues.

The V call is TRBV7-2, the J call TRBJ2-7; 9 nucleotides line up with TRBD2. This CDR3 spans 14 amino acids. The germline V gene encodes CDR1 SGHTA and CDR2 FQGNSA. J gave up 2 bases and V 5 bases, and 4 bases lay outside the gene matches. The chain's CDR3 is CASSPGLATYEQYF. Written as DNA, the CDR3 is TGTGCCAGCAGCCCGGGACTAGCTACCTACGAGCAGTACTTC.

The V call is TRBV7-2, the J call TRBJ1-2; 9 bases align to TRBD1. CDR3 size: 16 residues. Germline V gene sequence: CDR1 SGHTA, CDR2 FQGNSA. J gave up 7 bases and V 0 bases, and 9 bases lay outside the gene matches. In DNA, the CDR3 is TGTGCCAGCAGCTTAGCTGTCCGGGACAGGGACCGTGGCTACACCTTC. Translated, it gives CASSLAVRDRDRGYTF.

The J gene is TRBJ1-1, the V gene TRBV28; perhaps TRBD1 as D (6 bases). The CDR3 has 12 residues. Deletions cut 4 bases from V and 6 bases from J, with 9 bases between. In germline, CDR1 is MDHEN, CDR2 SYDVKM. CDR3 in amino acids: CASSSQGSEAFF. For the CDR3, the DNA is TGTGCCAGCAGTTCACAGGGATCTGAAGCTTTCTTT. The entire variable domain, with the rest obtained from reference TRBV28 and TRBJ1-1, is as follows: DVKVTQSSRYLVKRTGEKVFLECVQDMDHENMFWYRQDPGLGLRLIYFSYDVKMKEKGDIPEGYSVSREKKERFSLILESASTNQTSMYLCASSSQGSEAFFGQGTRLTVV.

V is TRBV7-3 and J is TRBJ2-1; a possible D gene is TRBD2 (6 bases). Germline V gives CDR1 SGHTA, CDR2 FQGTGA. The CDR3 sequence is 16 residues long. V dropped 0 bases and J dropped 5 bases, with 14 bases sitting between them. This CDR3 is CASSLTPGLINNEQFF. CDR3 bases: TGTGCCAGCAGCTTAACCCCGGGACTCATTAACAATGAGCAGTTCTTC.

The chain is built from TRBV7-9 and TRBJ2-7; D gene uncertain. The V end lost 2 bases, the J end lost 6 bases, and 11 bases lay between the germline ends. Germline V gene sequence: CDR1 SEHNR, CDR2 FQNEAQ (reference sequence). The CDR3 covers 13 residues. CDR3 DNA: TGTGCCAGCAGCTTAAGTCGGAGTCCCGAGCAGTACTTC. It codes for CASSLSRSPEQYF.

The chain employs TRBV21-1 and TRBJ1-5; the table's D call TRBD1 went unverified against the DNA. TRBV21-1 is a listed pseudogene. The CDR3 has 16 residues. The CDR3 loop is CASSNGPGQGDQPQHF. The CDR3 DNA follows: TGTGCCAGCAGCAATGGGCCGGGCCAGGGTGATCAGCCCCAGCATTTT.

The chain is built from TRBV11-2 and TRBJ2-1; 8 bases match TRBD2. Germline values: CDR1 SGHAT, CDR2 FQNNGV. V gave up 3 bases and J gave up 3 bases; unmatched junction bases: 4. The CDR3 covers 15 residues. CDR3 DNA: TGTGCCAGCAGCTTGAGCGGGAGACACTACAATGAGCAGTTCTTC. It specifies CASSLSGRHYNEQFF.

The chain uses TRBV11-2 and TRBJ2-7; 7 nucleotides match TRBD1. J lost 3 bases, V lost 2 bases, and 7 bases had no gene match. Germline CDR1 SGHAT, CDR2 FQNNGV. There are 15 residues in the CDR3. CDR3 sequence: CASSLTGAPYYEQYF. CDR3 DNA: TGTGCCAGCAGCTTAACAGGGGCCCCTTACTACGAGCAGTACTTC. Using reference TRBV11-2 and TRBJ2-7 for the parts outside the CDR3, the full variable domain is EAGVAQSPRYKIIEKRQSVAFWCNPISGHATLYWYQQILGQGPKLLIQFQNNGVVDDSQLPKDRFSAERLKGVDSTLKIQPAKLEDSAVYLCASSLTGAPYYEQYFGPGTRLTVT.

Written as DNA, the CDR3 is TGTGCCAGCAGCTTAAGGAGGCCCGAGCAGTACTTC. It codes for CASSLRRPEQYF. This rearrangement joins TRBV11-2 to TRBJ2-7, with a weak D call TRBD2 (5 bases). Trimming cost V 2 bases and J 6 bases, with 8 bases left between them. The germline CDR1 and CDR2 sequences are SGHAT and FQNNGV. There are 12 residues in the CDR3.

This chain connects TRBV7-3 to TRBJ2-7; TRBD1 agrees at 8 bases. Germline CDR1 and CDR2: SGHTA and FQGTGA. J was trimmed by 4 bases and V by 6 bases; bases with no gene match: 11. This CDR3 is built from 15 residues. CDR3 nucleotide sequence: TGTGCCAGCAGTCTCGGACAGGGAGGCGGTTACGAGCAGTACTTC. Translation: CASSLGQGGGYEQYF.

The chain employs TRBV11-3 and TRBJ2-5, with 8 bases fitting TRBD2. Trimming at V came to 1 base and at J to 1 base, leaving 5 bases not matched to a gene. This CDR3 contains 16 residues. Germline CDR1 and CDR2: SGHNT and YENEEA. Written as DNA, the CDR3 is TGTGCCAGCAGCTTAGGCGTGACTAGCGCCCAAGAGACCCAGTACTTC. Its protein is CASSLGVTSAQETQYF.

The gene calls are TRBV7-9 and TRBJ2-7, with 9 bases identical to TRBD1. This CDR3 comprises 16 residues. From germline, CDR1 is SEHNR and CDR2 FQNEAQ (reference sequence). V dropped 5 bases and J dropped 6; count of bases not matched to a gene: 14. CDR3: CASSASGTGIESEQYF. The CDR3 region has the DNA TGTGCCAGCAGCGCATCCGGGACAGGGATTGAGAGCGAGCAGTACTTC.

The chain combines TRBV18 with TRBJ1-5, with D tentatively TRBD1 (5 bases). Looked up from germline, CDR1 is KGHSH and CDR2 is LQKENI. Trimming took off 1 base at V and 6 bases at J, with 7 bases between the two ends. The CDR3 is 13 amino acids. CDR3 DNA: TGTGCCAGCTCACCACGGGGGGGTCAGCCCCAGCATTTT. Translated, it gives CASSPRGGQPQHF.

The chain has TRBV11-3 and TRBJ2-1; 11 bases map to TRBD2. Germline trimming cut 0 bases from V and 5 bases from J; bases unmatched to any gene: 6. The CDR3 has 17 residues. Germline-derived CDR1 and CDR2 are SGHNT and YENEEA. CDR3 residues: CASSLEAGTSGNNEQFF. CDR3 bases: TGTGCCAGCAGCTTAGAGGCCGGGACTAGCGGAAACAATGAGCAGTTCTTC.

The chain carries TRBV2 and TRBJ1-6; D perhaps matches TRBD1 (6 bases). CDR3 length: 13 residues. V was trimmed by 7 bases and J by 7 bases, leaving 11 bases between them. The germline CDR1 and CDR2 sequences are SNHLY and FYNNEI. CDR3 DNA: TGTGCCAGCAAAAACAGGGAAAATTCACCCCTCCACTTT. Its translation is CASKNRENSPLHF.

This rearrangement joins TRBV5-1 to TRBJ2-7; D gene unclear. The CDR3 contains 15 residues. V was clipped by 2 bases and J by 0 bases, with 12 bases between them. Germline V CDR1 and CDR2: SGHRS, YFSETQ. The DNA of the CDR3 is TGCGCCAGCAGCTTCGTCGGTAGGAGCTCCTACGAGCAGTACTTC. Translating gives CASSFVGRSSYEQYF.

The chain links TRBV18 to TRBJ2-6, with D perhaps TRBD1 (6 bases). Germline V gives CDR1 KGHSH, CDR2 LQKENI. V shed 2 bases and J shed 4 bases, with 9 bases lying between them. This CDR3 is built from 15 residues. The CDR3 DNA is TGTGCCAGCTCACCAACAGGGCCAGGGGCCAACGTCCTGACTTTC. This translates into CASSPTGPGANVLTF.